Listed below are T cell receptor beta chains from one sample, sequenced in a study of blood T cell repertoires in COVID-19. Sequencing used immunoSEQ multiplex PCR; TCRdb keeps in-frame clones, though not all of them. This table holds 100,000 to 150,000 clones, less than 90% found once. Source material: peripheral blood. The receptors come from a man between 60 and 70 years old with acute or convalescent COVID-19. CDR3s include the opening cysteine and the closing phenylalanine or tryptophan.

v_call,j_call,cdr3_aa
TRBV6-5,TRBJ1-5,CASRDRGNQPQHF
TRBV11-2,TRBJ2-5,CASSPRLAGDQETQYF
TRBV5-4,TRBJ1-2,CASSQGPPGQGFYGYTF
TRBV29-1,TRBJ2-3,CSVGGQGIGSGYF
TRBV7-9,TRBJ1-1,CASGSSMNTEAFF
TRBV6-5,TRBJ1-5,CASSTDRGNQPQHF
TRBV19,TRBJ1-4,CASSWTGPQATNEKLFF
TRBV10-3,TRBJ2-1,CAISDERFEQFF
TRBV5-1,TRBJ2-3,CASSLHRRGNTDTQYF
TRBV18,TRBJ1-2,CASSPQGLGYGYTF
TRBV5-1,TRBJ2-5,CASSPRTGGYSGETQYF
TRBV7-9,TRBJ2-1,CASSFFQGLEQFF
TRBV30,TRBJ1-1,CAWSVQAGRTEAFF
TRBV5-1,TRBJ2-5,CASSLAPRGIRETQYF
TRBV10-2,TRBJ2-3,CASRKTTSGSTDTQYF
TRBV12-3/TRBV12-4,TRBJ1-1,CASSPLSNTEAFF
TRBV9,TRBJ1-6,CASSAYSRGNSPLHF
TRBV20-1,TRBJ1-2,CSATWTEGYTF
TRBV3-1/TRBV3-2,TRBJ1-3,CASSHPRSSGNTIYF
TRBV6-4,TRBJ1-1,CASSETENTEAFF
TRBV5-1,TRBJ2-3,CASRQLLAGGKDTQYF
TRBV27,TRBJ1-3,CASRQGAGNTIYF
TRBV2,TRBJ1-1,CASSGQGDVNTEAFF
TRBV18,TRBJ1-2,CASSPEGGLYYGYTF
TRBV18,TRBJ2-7,CASSPSGTSLYEQYF
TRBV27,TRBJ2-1,CASSRRTDEQFF
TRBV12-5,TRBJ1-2,CASASSAGAINGYTF
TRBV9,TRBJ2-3,CASSGGTGTDTQYF
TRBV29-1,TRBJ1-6,CSVSTGGDSPLHF
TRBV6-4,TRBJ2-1,CASSPTYSSYNEQFF
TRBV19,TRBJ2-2,CASSILRSGRVGTGELFF
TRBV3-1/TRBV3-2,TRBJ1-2,CASSQDPGGRGGYTF
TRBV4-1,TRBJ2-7,CASSQVPDRGRYEQYF
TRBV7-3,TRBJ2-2,CASSPLAGGPDTGELFF
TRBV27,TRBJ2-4,CASSQVSSGTGGIQYF
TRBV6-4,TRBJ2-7,CASSDGLYEQYF
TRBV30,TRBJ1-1,CAWIAGGTEAFF
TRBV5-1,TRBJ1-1,CASSAGRQNTEAFF
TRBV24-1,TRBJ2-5,CATSDSILRAQYF
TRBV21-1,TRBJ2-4,CASTLGPGGVKNIQYF
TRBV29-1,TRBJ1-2,CSVPTGIVSYTF